The rows below give T cell receptor beta chains drawn from one sample of a study of T cell repertoires in cytomegalovirus infection. TCRdb itself ran the reads through MiXCR, one entry per CDR3 protein. The sample has more than 650,000 distinct CDR3 sequences, 35% to 45% seen once; the top ten hold more than 2.5%. Source material: PBMCs. The receptors were gathered from a human donor in good health (CMV status not recorded). Some clones in this sample may be carry-over from other donors' samples. CDR3s include the opening cysteine and the closing phenylalanine or tryptophan. A D gene is named only where the DNA matches it firmly. The size of a clone is reported for some rows only, either as once, few or many, or as a class for expanded clones.

V	D	J	size	CDR3	DNA
TRBV18	TRBD2	TRBJ2-7	-	CASSPRAGTSGRTGGPEQYF	TGTGCCAGCTCACCACGGGCCGGGACTAGCGGGCGCACTGGGGGCCCCGAGCAGTACTTC
TRBV11-2	-	TRBJ2-1	few	CASSLSLDWANEQFF	TGTGCCAGCAGCTTGTCCCTCGACTGGGCTAATGAGCAGTTCTTC
TRBV12-3/TRBV12-4	-	TRBJ1-4	few	CASGQGVGKLFF	TGTGCCAGCGGCCAGGGTGTGGGAAAACTGTTTTTT
TRBV7-9	TRBD1	TRBJ1-4	-	CASTRGGRGYGEKLFF	TGTGCCAGCACTCGAGGGGGCAGGGGGTACGGTGAAAAACTGTTTTTT
TRBV28	TRBD1	TRBJ2-7	-	CASSPFGGQGTYEQYF	TGTGCCAGCAGTCCCTTTGGGGGACAGGGAACCTACGAGCAGTACTTC
TRBV19	-	TRBJ1-5	-	CASIHRPGAREPQHF	TGTGCCAGTATTCATAGGCCGGGGGCGCGGGAGCCCCAGCATTTT
TRBV27	TRBD2	TRBJ2-1	once	CASSFSGGVEQFF	TGTGCCAGCAGTTTTAGTGGGGGGGTTGAGCAGTTCTTC
TRBV11-2	-	TRBJ2-5	-	CASSYRREETQYF	TGTGCCAGCAGCTACCGCAGGGAAGAGACCCAGTACTTC
TRBV20-1	-	TRBJ1-5	-	CSARWQPDPAQPQHF	TGCAGTGCTAGGTGGCAGCCGGACCCCGCACAGCCCCAGCATTTT
TRBV7-3	-	TRBJ2-5	few	CASSLVASTRETQYF	TGTGCCAGCAGCTTAGTAGCTAGCACGCGAGAGACCCAGTACTTC
TRBV9	-	TRBJ1-5	-	CASSPNEGGGNQPQHF	TGTGCCAGCAGCCCCAATGAGGGAGGTGGAAATCAGCCCCAGCATTTT
TRBV12-3/TRBV12-4	-	TRBJ1-3	many	CASSAEDSSGNTIYF	TGTGCCAGCAGTGCCGAGGACAGCTCTGGAAACACCATATATTTT
TRBV19	TRBD1	TRBJ1-1	few	CASRDGTAGTEAFF	TGTGCCAGTAGAGACGGGACAGCGGGGACTGAAGCTTTCTTT
TRBV18	TRBD1	TRBJ1-5	few	CASSPGTGGFQPQHF	TGTGCCAGCTCTCCCGGGACAGGGGGCTTTCAGCCCCAGCATTTT
TRBV5-1	TRBD1	TRBJ1-4	-	CASSNDGTGGGKLFF	TGCGCCAGCAGCAACGATGGGACAGGGGGGGGAAAACTGTTTTTT
TRBV28	-	TRBJ1-6	-	CASSPIGGTDSPLHF	TGTGCCAGCAGTCCCATTGGAGGAACTGATTCACCCCTCCACTTT
TRBV6-6	TRBD2	TRBJ2-1	-	CASSYSRTSFGNEQFF	TGTGCCAGCAGTTACTCGAGGACTAGCTTTGGTAATGAGCAGTTCTTC
TRBV7-2	TRBD2	TRBJ2-7	few	CASSASGGPRYEQYF	TGTGCCAGCAGCGCCAGCGGGGGGCCCCGCTACGAGCAGTACTTC
TRBV3-1	-	TRBJ1-5	-	CASSQDARSGQPQHF	TGTGCCAGCAGCCAAGATGCGAGGAGCGGTCAGCCCCAGCATTTT
TRBV20-1	TRBD2	TRBJ2-1	-	CSASRAGGRGGEQFF	TGCAGTGCTAGTCGGGCGGGAGGGAGGGGGGGTGAGCAGTTCTTC
TRBV19	-	TRBJ1-1	few	CASKDRQKVVYTEAFF	TGTGCCAGTAAGGATCGGCAGAAGGTTGTGTACACTGAAGCTTTCTTT
TRBV4-1	-	TRBJ1-5	-	CASSQAPWGASNQPQHF	TGTGCCAGCAGCCAAGCACCTTGGGGGGCCAGCAATCAGCCCCAGCATTTT
TRBV5-1	-	TRBJ2-3	-	CASSVLTGTSTDTQYF	TGCGCCAGCAGCGTACTGACGGGGACCAGCACAGATACGCAGTATTTT
TRBV11-2	-	TRBJ2-3	few	CASSTEDTQYF	TGTGCCAGCAGCACGGAAGATACGCAGTATTTT
TRBV27	-	TRBJ1-1	-	CASSSQGQRRSVVSFF	TGTGCCAGCAGTTCTCAGGGGCAGAGGCGCAGCGTGGTGTCTTTCTTT
TRBV7-3	-	TRBJ2-2	-	CASSPHMTGELFF	TGTGCCAGCAGCCCGCACATGACCGGGGAGCTGTTTTTT
TRBV29-1	TRBD1	TRBJ1-6	few	CSVGDSNNSPLHF	TGCAGCGTGGGGGACAGTAATAATTCACCCCTCCACTTT
TRBV5-1	-	TRBJ2-5	-	CASRAGQETQYF	TGCGCCAGCAGGGCGGGGCAAGAGACCCAGTACTTC
TRBV5-1	TRBD1	TRBJ1-1	-	CASSLEGTGLSNTEAFF	TGCGCCAGCAGCTTGGAGGGGACAGGGTTGTCGAACACTGAAGCTTTCTTT
TRBV7-9	-	TRBJ1-2	-	CASSSEGRPNYGYTF	TGTGCCAGCAGCTCCGAGGGGAGGCCCAACTATGGCTACACCTTC
TRBV4-2	-	TRBJ1-2	-	CASSQGGGRGGGSYGYTF	TGTGCCAGCAGCCAAGGAGGGGGACGGGGTGGGGGCAGCTATGGCTACACCTTC
TRBV28	TRBD1	TRBJ1-6	-	CASSMDRVFSPLHF	TGTGCCAGCAGTATGGACAGGGTTTTCTCACCCCTCCACTTT
TRBV10-3	TRBD1	TRBJ2-3	-	CAIRQDRDRGIDTQYF	TGTGCCATCCGCCAAGACCGGGACAGGGGGATAGATACGCAGTATTTT
TRBV7-8	-	TRBJ2-3	many	CASSFGQSTDTQYF	TGTGCCAGCAGCTTTGGACAGAGCACAGATACGCAGTATTTT
TRBV7-8	-	TRBJ1-1	-	CASSLGPRDTEAFF	TGTGCCAGCAGCTTGGGACCTAGGGACACTGAAGCTTTCTTT
TRBV7-2	TRBD1	TRBJ1-2	-	CASSPEGQFNYGYTF	TGTGCCAGCAGCCCGGAGGGACAGTTTAACTATGGCTACACCTTC
TRBV3-1	-	TRBJ2-7	-	CASSQGVVSSHEQYF	TGTGCCAGCAGCCAAGGCGTAGTATCTTCCCACGAGCAGTACTTC
TRBV4-1	-	TRBJ1-6	-	CASSQDTWDPRVIF	TGCGCCAGCAGCCAAGATACTTGGGACCCCCGTGTAATCTTT
TRBV7-8	TRBD1	TRBJ1-1	many	CASSRRGQANTEAFF	TGTGCCAGCAGCAGAAGGGGACAGGCGAACACTGAAGCTTTCTTT
TRBV12-3/TRBV12-4	-	TRBJ2-7	-	CASSFEGGIIYEQYF	TGTGCCAGCAGTTTCGAAGGCGGGATCATCTACGAGCAGTACTTC
TRBV10-3	-	TRBJ1-1	few	CAISGTENTEAFF	TGTGCCATCAGTGGGACAGAGAACACTGAAGCTTTCTTT
TRBV11-3	TRBD2	TRBJ2-5	few	CASSLTTSGGYETQYF	TGTGCCAGCAGCCTCACTACTAGCGGGGGATATGAGACCCAGTACTTC
TRBV7-7	TRBD2	TRBJ2-7	-	CASSSGLAGEQYF	TGTGCTAGCAGCTCGGGACTAGCAGGCGAGCAGTACTTC
TRBV2	TRBD1	TRBJ2-5	many	CASTANRGMRETQYF	TGTGCCAGCACCGCCAACAGGGGTATGAGGGAGACCCAGTACTTC
TRBV28	-	TRBJ2-1	few	CASSPTLRDIRAQYNEQFF	TGTGCCAGCAGTCCCACGCTCCGGGACATCCGGGCTCAATACAATGAGCAGTTCTTC
TRBV7-6	-	TRBJ1-1	-	CASSPTVAEAFF	TGTGCCAGCAGCCCCACTGTCGCTGAAGCTTTCTTT
TRBV6-2/TRBV6-3	-	TRBJ2-1	few	CASSYSQGGSYNEQFF	TGTGCCAGCAGTTACTCGCAGGGCGGTTCCTACAATGAGCAGTTCTTC
TRBV28	TRBD1	TRBJ1-2	few	CASRTTGVAGYTF	TGTGCCAGCAGAACGACAGGGGTAGCTGGCTACACCTTC
TRBV19	-	TRBJ1-1	-	CATSRTVGTEAFF	TGTGCCACCTCCCGTACGGTGGGCACTGAAGCTTTCTTT
TRBV9	-	TRBJ2-7	-	CAHAHEQYF	TGTGCCCACGCCCACGAGCAGTACTTC
TRBV6-1	-	TRBJ1-1	few	CASRFTGHGKRGEAFF	TGTGCCAGCAGGTTTACAGGGCATGGGAAACGCGGTGAAGCTTTCTTT
TRBV7-1	TRBD1	TRBJ2-1	-	CASSEGQGALHEQFF	TGTGCCAGCAGCGAGGGACAGGGGGCACTTCATGAGCAGTTCTTC